Following are 31 T cell receptor beta chains from one sample sequenced in a study of T cells in Graves' hyperthyroidism and ophthalmopathy. Authors of the study amplified TCR beta CDR3 regions from RNA transcripts. TCR CDR3 regions were first amplified by RT-PCR with HTBI primers. MiXCR was run by TCRdb on the multiplex PCR reads, yielding one entry per CDR3 protein. The sample includes approximately 740,000 distinct CDR3 sequences, 12% to 15% seen only once; the top ten take 10%. The sequenced sample was blood. These receptors were collected from a woman under 30 with Graves' hyperthyroidism.

This chain links TRBV3-1 with TRBJ2-2, with TRBD1 as a possible D gene (5 bases). The CDR3 is 19 residues long. V was cut by 0 bases and J by 5 bases, with 22 bases left in between. Germline CDR1 is LGHDT and CDR2 is YNNKEL (reference sequence). Here the CDR3 reads CASSQDLSAVVGVTGELFF. Here the CDR3 DNA reads TGTGCCAGCAGCCAAGACCTTTCGGCCGTGGTAGGGGTAACCGGGGAGCTGTTTTTT.

The sample holds a few counts of this clonotype. The chain carries TRBV25-1 and TRBJ1-3, with TRBD1 identical over 9 bases. The V gene's germline CDR1 is MGHDK and CDR2 SYGVNS. The CDR3 extends over 17 amino acids. The J segment lost 0 bases and the V segment lost 4 bases, leaving 7 bases of the junction unmatched. CDR3 loop: CASSGDRVGPSGNTIYF. DNA for the CDR3: TGTGCCAGCAGTGGGGACAGGGTTGGGCCCTCTGGAAACACCATATATTTT.

In the case of this clonotype: Compared with germline, one end of the junction differs, possibly owing to a read error. The chain has TRBV29-1 and TRBJ2-3, with D tentatively TRBD1 (8 bases). The CDR3 covers 17 residues. CDR1 is SQVTM, CDR2 ANQGSEA, per germline. The CDR3 DNA is TGCAGCGTTGCGCTGGGAGGGACAGGTGGTCGCACAGATATGCAGTATTTT. This sequence encodes CSVALGGTGGRTDMQYF.

This clonotype was observed many times. The chain is built from TRBV20-1 and TRBJ2-7; 9 nucleotides align to TRBD1. The CDR3 covers 14 residues. V lost 6 bases to trimming and J lost 2 bases; unmatched junction nucleotides: 8. Germline values: CDR1 DFQATT, CDR2 SNEGSKA (reference sequence). The CDR3: CSAPPGTGPYEQYF. The CDR3 DNA follows: TGCAGTGCCCCCCCAGGGACAGGGCCCTACGAGCAGTACTTC.

This rearrangement joins TRBV18 to TRBJ2-7, with 10 bases lining up with TRBD1. V lost 5 bases and J lost 6; bases outside the gene matches: 7. The germline V gene has CDR1 KGHSH and CDR2 LQKENI. The CDR3 is made up of 14 amino acids. This CDR3 is CASSETGGPGEQYF. DNA for the CDR3: TGTGCCAGCTCAGAGACAGGGGGCCCTGGCGAGCAGTACTTC.

This clonotype was counted many times. V is TRBV30 and J is TRBJ2-1; the match to TRBD2 covers 8 bases. The CDR3 is 15 amino acids. Germline V lookup: CDR1 GTSNPN, CDR2 SVGIG (reference sequence). Trimming took 1 base from V and 6 from J; bases not matched to a gene: 8. DNA for the CDR3: TGTGCCTGGAGTGGACTAGCGAACCCCGCCAATGAGCAGTTCTTC. This translates into CAWSGLANPANEQFF.

This clonotype appeared a few times. This clone may be a read error of a much larger clone one base away. The rearrangement joins TRBV28 to TRBJ2-7; 9 nucleotides match TRBD1. Germline trimming cut 3 bases from V and 3 bases from J; bases unmatched to any gene: 3. Germline lookup yields CDR1 MDHEN and CDR2 SYDVKM. The CDR3 consists of 14 residues. The CDR3 sequence is CASSFPGQGYEQYF. The CDR3 DNA reads TGTGCCAGCAGTTTCCCGGGACAGGGCTACGAGCAGTACTTC.

This clonotype was seen once. The V and J genes are TRBV4-1 and TRBJ1-2, with D possibly matching TRBD1 (5 bases). V lost 3 bases, J lost 6 bases, and 11 bases lay in between. Looked up from germline, CDR1 is MGHRA and CDR2 is YSYEKL. The CDR3 runs to 13 residues. The CDR3 region is CASSQGQQNGYTF. The CDR3 DNA reads as TGCGCCAGCAGCCAGGGGCAGCAAAATGGCTACACCTTC.

This clonotype occurred many times. V and J are TRBV12-3 or TRBV12-4 and TRBJ2-7; maybe TRBD2 (5 bases). This CDR3 is 12 amino acids long. Trimming stripped 6 bases from V and 6 bases from J, with 12 bases between. The CDR3, as DNA: TGTGCCAGCAGCGGGGTTTCAATCGAGCAGTACTTC. Translating it yields CASSGVSIEQYF.

V and J are TRBV24-1 and TRBJ2-5; either TRBD1 or TRBD2 may supply D (6 bases each). CDR1 is KGHDR and CDR2 is SFDVKD in the germline V gene. The V gene lost 3 bases and the J gene lost 5 bases, with 9 bases spanning the gap. The CDR3 spans 13 residues. CDR3 amino acids: CATSDTGRETQYF. In nucleotides, the CDR3 is TGTGCCACCAGTGATACAGGGAGGGAGACCCAGTACTTC.

This clonotype was observed a few times. The rearrangement links TRBV27 to TRBJ2-1; TRBD1 is a possible D gene (6 bases). The CDR3 sequence is 14 residues long. The germline CDR1 and CDR2 sequences are MNHEY and SMNVEV (reference sequence). V dropped 6 bases and J dropped 0 bases, with 9 bases sitting between them. This CDR3 is CASRVQGSYNEQFF. The CDR3 DNA reads TGTGCCAGCAGGGTACAGGGCTCCTACAATGAGCAGTTCTTC.

This clonotype showed up many times. J is TRBJ2-5 and V is TRBV3-1, with 8 positions matching TRBD1. V was pared by 1 base and J by 5 bases, with 6 bases of the junction left unmatched. In germline, CDR1 is LGHDT, CDR2 YNNKEL (reference sequence). The CDR3 is 15 amino acids. The CDR3 region has the DNA TGTGCCAGCAGCCAAGTTTCAGGGGGCTGGGAGACCCAGTACTTC. Its translation: CASSQVSGGWETQYF.

Concerning this clonotype: A much larger clone is a single base away; this may be a read error. The gene calls are TRBV3-1 and TRBJ2-7; D gene unclear. CDR3 length equals 12 residues. Trimming pared 8 bases from V and 0 bases from J, leaving 8 bases between. The germline CDR1 and CDR2 sequences are LGHDT and YNNKEL (reference sequence). For the CDR3, the DNA is TGTGCCAGCGGGAACGGCTCCTACGAGCAGTACTTC. It specifies CASGNGSYEQYF.

The table lists this clonotype with many counts. The CDR3 is CASSLWGTGRSLNYGYTF. CDR3 DNA sequence: TGTGCCAGCAGTTTATGGGGGACAGGGAGGTCCCTAAACTATGGCTACACCTTC. The chain joins TRBV28 to TRBJ1-2; 9 bases line up with TRBD1. This CDR3 has 18 amino acids. The junction had 10 bases not matched to a gene; V was cut back by 0 bases and J by 2 bases. From germline, CDR1 is MDHEN and CDR2 SYDVKM.

This clonotype was counted between two and nine times. This chain connects TRBV28 to TRBJ2-2; 9 bases line up with TRBD1. CDR1 is MDHEN, CDR2 SYDVKM, per germline. The length of the CDR3 is 15 residues. V lost 6 bases and J lost 6; bases outside the gene matches: 8. CDR3 in DNA: TGTGCCAGCAGCACTGACAGGGGGTACCCCGGGGAGCTGTTTTTT. Translating gives CASSTDRGYPGELFF.

In its sample, this clonotype was seen many times. This chain joins TRBV28 and TRBJ1-2; 9 bases agree with TRBD1. This CDR3 is built from 16 residues. The J segment lost 6 bases and the V segment lost 6 bases, leaving 14 bases of the junction unmatched. Germline values: CDR1 MDHEN, CDR2 SYDVKM. CDR3 sequence reads: CASSPLLGQGVDGYTF. The CDR3 bases are TGTGCCAGCAGCCCCCTCTTGGGACAGGGAGTCGATGGCTACACCTTC.

This clonotype appeared many times. The chain couples TRBV6-1 to TRBJ2-1, with D perhaps matching TRBD2 (5 bases). The CDR3 consists of 19 residues. Germline loops: CDR1 MNHNS, CDR2 SASEGT. V shed 5 bases and J shed 5 bases, with 28 bases lying between them. CDR3 in amino acids: CASSFSPRTTSLAHNEQFF. The CDR3 DNA is TGTGCCAGCAGTTTCTCACCGCGGACCACTAGTTTGGCCCACAATGAGCAGTTCTTC.

Many counts were recorded for this clonotype. The chain recombines TRBV28 with TRBJ2-7, with 8 bases matching TRBD1. The CDR3 runs to 14 residues. V was pared by 8 bases and J by 5 bases, with 11 bases of the junction left unmatched. Germline loops: CDR1 MDHEN, CDR2 SYDVKM. The CDR3 sequence: CASRPQGARHEQYF. In DNA, the CDR3 is TGTGCCAGCCGACCTCAGGGGGCTCGCCACGAGCAGTACTTC.

This clonotype was recorded a few times. The chain is built from TRBV7-2 and TRBJ1-1; D ambiguous. The V gene's germline CDR1 is SGHTA and CDR2 FQGNSA. The CDR3 covers 19 residues. The ends were cut back, 5 bases at V and 10 bases at J, with 35 bases in the middle. The CDR3 region is CASSRFSVLNRTAAVGAFF. Written as DNA, the CDR3 is TGTGCCAGCAGCCGTTTCTCTGTTTTGAATAGGACGGCCGCCGTGGGAGCTTTCTTT.

The table lists this clonotype with many counts. The gene calls are TRBV11-2 and TRBJ2-3, with D maybe TRBD2 (5 bases). The germline V and J ends were trimmed by 0 bases and 6 bases, with 16 bases remaining between them. The CDR3 contains 16 residues. CDR1 SGHAT and CDR2 FQNNGV come from the germline V gene. This CDR3 is CASSLEVGAPPDTQYF. The CDR3 region has the DNA TGTGCCAGCAGCTTAGAGGTGGGAGCCCCCCCCGATACGCAGTATTTT. The whole variable domain, filled in from reference TRBV11-2 and TRBJ2-3, reads EAGVAQSPRYKIIEKRQSVAFWCNPISGHATLYWYQQILGQGPKLLIQFQNNGVVDDSQLPKDRFSAERLKGVDSTLKIQPAKLEDSAVYLCASSLEVGAPPDTQYFGPGTRLTVL.

The rearrangement uses TRBV5-6 and TRBJ1-2; tentative D call: TRBD1 (5 bases). Per the germline V gene, CDR1 is SGHDT and CDR2 is YYEEEE. The CDR3 runs to 14 residues. V shed 3 bases and J shed 8 bases, with 17 bases lying between them. This CDR3 reads CASSSQMGVGGYTF. CDR3 bases: TGTGCCAGCAGCTCCCAGATGGGGGTAGGGGGCTACACCTTC.

The CDR3 region is CATSGSGQSYGYTF. In DNA, the CDR3 is TGTGCCACCAGTGGCTCGGGACAAAGCTATGGCTACACCTTC. The chain is built from TRBV24-1 and TRBJ1-2, with a possible D match to TRBD1 (6 bases). Germline CDR1 KGHDR, CDR2 SFDVKD. V was cut by 5 bases and J by 4 bases, with 13 bases left in between. This CDR3 contains 14 residues.

There are many counts of this clonotype. The chain has TRBV24-1 and TRBJ1-1; D is unresolved. The CDR3 has 15 amino acids. Trimming took off 2 bases at V and 5 bases at J, with 14 bases between the two ends. Germline V gives CDR1 KGHDR, CDR2 SFDVKD. In DNA, the CDR3 is TGTGCCACCAGTGATTCCGGCACCCTGGGGACTGAAGCTTTCTTT. Protein product: CATSDSGTLGTEAFF.

This chain joins TRBV7-9 and TRBJ2-1; 10 nucleotides agree with TRBD1. Germline CDR1 and CDR2: SEHNR and FQNEAQ (reference sequence). V was clipped by 5 bases and J by 6 bases; unmatched bases: 10. CDR3 length equals 16 residues. In nucleotides, the CDR3 is TGTGCCAGCAGCGCCCGAGGGGACAGGGGTCGCAATGAGCAGTTCTTC. Encoded protein: CASSARGDRGRNEQFF.

The table lists this clonotype with many counts. The chain uses TRBV20-1 and TRBJ2-7, with 8 bases matching TRBD2. Trimming at V came to 4 bases and at J to 0 bases, leaving 11 bases not matched to a gene. The CDR3 consists of 16 residues. Germline values: CDR1 DFQATT, CDR2 SNEGSKA (reference sequence). CDR3 sequence: CSAIWPVAGTSYEQYF. The CDR3 nucleotides are TGCAGTGCTATTTGGCCGGTAGCGGGGACCTCCTACGAGCAGTACTTC.

This clonotype was counted at least ten times. The chain links TRBV11-3 to TRBJ1-2, with D unclear. V lost 3 bases and J 8 bases, leaving 13 bases between the germline ends. CDR1 SGHNT and CDR2 YENEEA come from the germline V gene. This CDR3 spans 13 amino acids. DNA for the CDR3: TGTGCCAGCAGCTTCGCAGGACCCTTAGGCTACACCTTC. Its protein is CASSFAGPLGYTF.

This clonotype was seen at least ten times. The V and J genes are TRBV20-1 and TRBJ2-7, with D uncertain. This CDR3 region has 14 residues. Per the germline V gene, CDR1 is DFQATT and CDR2 is SNEGSKA (reference sequence). V shed 5 bases and J shed 2 bases, with 16 bases lying between them. CDR3 coding DNA: TGCAGTGCTTTGTTCCTAGAGGTTACCTACGAGCAGTACTTC. Protein product: CSALFLEVTYEQYF.

The chain employs TRBV7-9 and TRBJ2-7; D is undetermined. There are 16 residues in the CDR3. Germline CDR1 is SEHNR and CDR2 is FQNEAQ (reference sequence). V was cut by 4 bases and J by 5 bases, with 21 bases left in between. The CDR3 DNA sequence: TGTGCCAGCAGCTGGCCAAGGGAACTTGCCACAAACGAGCAGTACTTC. Its translation: CASSWPRELATNEQYF.

This clonotype occurred many times. The gene calls are TRBV9 and TRBJ2-7; 9 bases are shared with TRBD1. Trimming at V came to 4 bases and at J to 6 bases, leaving 8 bases not matched to a gene. The CDR3 is 14 amino acids. CDR1 and CDR2 (germline): SGDLS, YYNGEE. The CDR3 nucleotides are TGTGCCAGCAGCCCTGGGGGACAGGGAATCGAGCAGTACTTC. The encoded protein is CASSPGGQGIEQYF.

This clonotype came up many times. J is TRBJ2-7 and V is TRBV3-1, with 9 bases matching TRBD2. CDR3 length equals 15 residues. Germline values: CDR1 LGHDT, CDR2 YNNKEL (reference sequence). V was pared by 3 bases and J by 2 bases, with 5 bases of the junction left unmatched. In DNA, the CDR3 is TGTGCCAGCAGCCATGGCGGGAGGGAAACCTACGAGCAGTACTTC. Residues: CASSHGGRETYEQYF.

This clonotype was found a few times. The chain uses TRBV6-2 or TRBV6-3 and TRBJ2-7, with a weak D call TRBD1 (6 bases). In germline, CDR1 is MNHEY, CDR2 SVGEGT. This CDR3 region has 16 residues. Trimming left V 2 bases short and J 0 bases short, with 14 bases between. CDR3 in amino acids: CASSYTRAGVSYEQYF. CDR3 coding DNA: TGTGCCAGCAGTTACACCAGGGCAGGGGTCTCCTACGAGCAGTACTTC.